Sequencing of this TCR beta chain was carried out in a study of shared clonotypes between healthy human individuals. Whole-study context: Donors had three CD4 naive, three CD4 memory, two CD8 naive and one CD8 memory plate apiece.

Sequenced by immunoSEQ multiplex PCR; TCRdb stores in-frame clones only, minus some. The sample shows a few million clones, just over 90% of them seen only once. V lost 5 bases to trimming and J lost 5 bases, with 6 bases between them. In germline, CDR1 is MDHEN, CDR2 SYDVKM. The CDR3 extends over 11 amino acids. On this clone itself: The target antigen is unknown. This sample includes further DNA sequences coding for the same CDR3.

Those who donated, Caucasian adults without exception, all lived in Nashville, Tennessee. Study-wide points: It was anticipated that sequencing depth would influence how many clonotypes donors shared. It was observed that about 5% of naive CD4 clonotypes were shared across several donors.

This receptor was taken from a man younger than 35 in good health. Some clones in this sample may be carry-over from other donors' samples. The gene calls are TRBV28 and TRBJ1-2; no definite D call. Sequenced material: naive CD4+ T cells from PBMCs. The subset denotes: CD45RA+ positively selected. CDR3 sequence (DNA): TGTGCCAGCAGTACGGAGTATGGCTACACCTTC. It is translated as CASSTEYGYTF.